The 17 T cell receptor beta chains listed next were all sequenced from one sample in a study of T cells in Graves' hyperthyroidism and ophthalmopathy. Authors of the study amplified TCR beta CDR3 regions from RNA transcripts. RT-PCR in the first round (using the HTBI primer set) targeted the TCR CDR3. TCRdb ran MiXCR on the multiplex PCR reads and lists one entry per CDR3 protein. The sample yields approximately 640,000 distinct CDR3 sequences, 17% seen once. The source material was blood. All receptors derive from a man in his fifties with Graves' hyperthyroidism.

The chain has TRBV2 and TRBJ1-1; 7 positions match TRBD1. J lost 8 bases, V lost 7 bases, and 16 bases had no gene match. CDR1 SNHLY and CDR2 FYNNEI come from the germline V gene. CDR3 size: 15 residues. The CDR3 coding sequence is TGTGCCAGCACCCGAGCTCTCGGGACAGCCGGGGAAGCTTTCTTT. Residues: CASTRALGTAGEAFF.

This clonotype was seen only a few times. The rearrangement links TRBV10-3 to TRBJ1-1; the match to TRBD1 covers 9 bases. Germline lookup yields CDR1 ENHRY and CDR2 SYGVKD. V was clipped by 6 bases and J by 4 bases; unmatched bases: 3. This CDR3 comprises 13 residues. The CDR3 DNA reads TGTGCCATCAGGACAGGGGGGGGCACTGAAGCTTTCTTT. Encoded protein: CAIRTGGGTEAFF.

The rearrangement joins TRBV5-1 to TRBJ2-3; D uncertain. This CDR3 comprises 14 residues. In germline, CDR1 is SGHRS, CDR2 YFSETQ. Trimming stripped 4 bases from V and 0 bases from J, with 9 bases between. CDR3 bases: TGCGCCAGCAGCACGCCTAGTAGCACAGATACGCAGTATTTT. Its translation: CASSTPSSTDTQYF.

This clonotype was recorded many times. The chain links TRBV7-2 to TRBJ2-1; D possibly corresponds to TRBD2 (6 bases). The V and J ends lost 5 bases and 6 bases respectively, with 14 bases between them. From germline, CDR1 is SGHTA and CDR2 FQGNSA. The CDR3 runs to 14 residues. The CDR3 DNA follows: TGTGCCAGCAGCCCCGGGACTGGACTCAATGAGCAGTTCTTC. It is translated as CASSPGTGLNEQFF.

The chain is built from TRBV6-1 and TRBJ2-7; 11 bases fit TRBD1. Losses at the gene ends were 5 bases for V and 4 bases for J; bases not matched to a gene: 7. The length of the CDR3 is 15 residues. From germline, CDR1 is MNHNS and CDR2 SASEGT. CDR3: CASSFAGTGGYEQYF. As DNA, the CDR3 is TGTGCCAGCAGTTTCGCCGGGACAGGGGGGTACGAGCAGTACTTC.

At least ten counts were recorded for this clonotype. The CDR3 loop reads CASTSSSGGYNEQFF. CDR3 nucleotide sequence: TGTGCCAGCACCTCCTCTAGCGGGGGATACAATGAGCAGTTCTTC. This sequence joins TRBV28 and TRBJ2-1, with 10 bases lining up with TRBD2. The CDR3 sequence is 15 residues long. Germline assignment: CDR1 MDHEN and CDR2 SYDVKM. V lost 7 bases to trimming and J lost 4 bases; unmatched junction nucleotides: 7.

There are many counts of this clonotype. The chain links TRBV28 to TRBJ1-1; D may be TRBD1 (6 bases). Per the germline V gene, CDR1 is MDHEN and CDR2 is SYDVKM. V was shortened by 3 bases and J by 8 bases, with 13 bases between the two germline ends. The CDR3 has 13 amino acids. This chain's CDR3 is CASSFSGGGEAFF. In DNA, the CDR3 is TGTGCCAGCAGTTTCTCAGGTGGGGGCGAAGCTTTCTTT.

This clonotype was seen at least ten times. The chain links TRBV27 to TRBJ1-5, with D perhaps TRBD1 (6 bases). Germline assignment: CDR1 MNHEY and CDR2 SMNVEV (reference sequence). The CDR3 has 15 residues. The V and J ends lost 5 bases and 3 bases respectively, with 14 bases between them. CDR3 loop: CASSVRTDLNQPQHF. In DNA form, the CDR3 reads TGTGCCAGCAGTGTCCGGACAGACCTCAATCAGCCCCAGCATTTT.

V and J are TRBV28 and TRBJ2-4; maybe TRBD1 (5 bases). Trimming shortened V by 4 bases and J by 2 bases, and 12 bases separated the two germline ends. The V gene's germline CDR1 is MDHEN and CDR2 SYDVKM. CDR3 size: 15 residues. CDR3 sequence (DNA): TGTGCCAGCAGTTCCTCGCAGGGTCCCAAAAACATTCAGTACTTC. Its protein product is CASSSSQGPKNIQYF.

V gene TRBV2 combines with J gene TRBJ2-5, with D possibly called TRBD1 or TRBD2 (5 bases each). The germline gives CDR1 SNHLY, CDR2 FYNNEI. V lost 7 bases and J lost 1, with 13 bases in between. The CDR3 covers 14 residues. The CDR3: CASTVTGPQETQYF. CDR3 DNA sequence: TGTGCCAGCACAGTTACGGGACCCCAAGAGACCCAGTACTTC.

This clonotype was seen repeatedly, ten times or more. The chain has TRBV28 and TRBJ2-5, with TRBD2 matching 12 bases. The V segment lost 4 bases and the J segment 4 bases; nucleotides outside the gene matches: 4. This CDR3 has 15 residues. The germline V gene encodes CDR1 MDHEN and CDR2 SYDVKM. CDR3 protein: CASSWELAGGETQYF. The CDR3 DNA sequence: TGTGCCAGCAGTTGGGAACTAGCGGGAGGAGAGACCCAGTACTTC. The full variable domain, rest sourced from reference TRBV28 and TRBJ2-5, is DVKVTQSSRYLVKRTGEKVFLECVQDMDHENMFWYRQDPGLGLRLIYFSYDVKMKEKGDIPEGYSVSREKKERFSLILESASTNQTSMYLCASSWELAGGETQYFGPGTRLLVL.

The V and J genes are TRBV20-1 and TRBJ2-6; D is perhaps TRBD1 (6 bases). The CDR3 totals 14 residues. V lost 6 bases and J lost 0, with 9 bases in between. Germline V CDR1 and CDR2: DFQATT, SNEGSKA (reference sequence). The chain's CDR3 is CSAGASSGANVLTF. The CDR3 DNA follows: TGCAGTGCGGGGGCCAGCTCTGGGGCCAACGTCCTGACTTTC.

This clonotype was counted only a few times. V usage is TRBV6-1 and J usage is TRBJ1-2; 8 nucleotides align to TRBD1. After removal of 0 bases from V and 4 bases from J, the junction contained 13 bases not matched to a gene. This CDR3 has 18 amino acids. Germline lookup yields CDR1 MNHNS and CDR2 SASEGT. The CDR3 DNA is TGTGCCAGCAGTGAAGCGCAGAAGGCAGGGGGCTACGGCTATGGCTACACCTTC. Translating it yields CASSEAQKAGGYGYGYTF.

The chain uses TRBV5-1 and TRBJ1-1; D call uncertain. V was shortened by 5 bases and J by 0 bases, with 8 bases between the two germline ends. This CDR3 is built from 13 residues. Germline assignment: CDR1 SGHRS and CDR2 YFSETQ. In nucleotides, the CDR3 is TGCGCCAGCAGGTGGCAGCTGAACACTGAAGCTTTCTTT. Protein: CASRWQLNTEAFF.

This clonotype appeared many times. This chain joins TRBV27 and TRBJ1-4; possible D gene TRBD1, 5 bases. Germline CDR1 reads MNHEY; CDR2 reads SMNVEV (reference sequence). The CDR3 has 15 amino acids. The V end was cut by 4 bases, the J end by 3 bases, with 12 bases between. The CDR3 nucleotides read TGTGCCAGCAGTTCCATGGGACTGTCTAATGAAAAACTGTTTTTT. It yields the protein CASSSMGLSNEKLFF.

This clonotype occurred many times. This chain links TRBV2 with TRBJ1-5; TRBD1 aligns across 7 bases. J was trimmed by 1 base and V by 5 bases; bases with no gene match: 5. In germline, CDR1 is SNHLY, CDR2 FYNNEI. This CDR3 is built from 15 residues. The CDR3 spells CASSYDRVSNQPQHF. The CDR3 bases are TGTGCCAGCAGTTACGACAGGGTGAGCAATCAGCCCCAGCATTTT. The complete variable domain, with remaining parts taken from reference TRBV2 and TRBJ1-5, reads EPEVTQTPSHQVTQMGQEVILRCVPISNHLYFYWYRQILGQKVEFLVSFYNNEISEKSEIFDDQFSVERPDGSNFTLKIRSTKLEDSAMYFCASSYDRVSNQPQHFGDGTRLSIL.

In its sample, this clonotype was seen a few times. The chain carries TRBV7-9 and TRBJ1-6; D uncertain. Looked up from germline, CDR1 is SEHNR and CDR2 is FQNEAQ (reference sequence). The CDR3 runs to 15 residues. V gave up 1 base and J gave up 5 bases, with 9 bases separating them. CDR3 amino acids: CASSLGETNNSPLHF. The CDR3 DNA follows: TGTGCCAGCAGCTTAGGGGAAACTAATAATTCACCCCTCCACTTT.